The 28 T cell receptor beta chains below were found in one sample sequenced in a study of vaccination and CD4 T cells after COVID-19. The antigens for these receptors are not known. The treatment: roughly 11-day PBMC culture with coronavirus spike peptide pools or control peptides (ViraFEST assay). Cultured CD4+ T cell DNA underwent sequencing with the Oncomine TCR Beta short-read assay. TCRdb independently ran MiXCR on the PCR reads; one entry per CDR3 protein. This sample has about 26,000 distinct CDR3 sequences; about 40% occur once, and the top ten carry approximately 10%. Sequencing was carried out using CD4+ T cells from blood, cultured in vitro. The receptor source for this set is a human donor who had recovered from COVID-19.

V gene TRBV19 combines with J gene TRBJ1-1; TRBD1 matches at 7 bases. Germline CDR1 and CDR2: LNHDA and SQIVND (reference sequence). J was trimmed by 3 bases and V by 4 bases; bases with no gene match: 2. The CDR3 has 13 amino acids. The CDR3 region has the DNA TGTGCCAGTAGTACTGACAGGGACACTGAAGCTTTCTTT. Protein sequence: CASSTDRDTEAFF. Looking up the rest from reference TRBV19 and TRBJ1-1 gives the full variable domain: DGGITQSPKYLFRKEGQNVTLSCEQNLNHDAMYWYRQDPGQGLRLIYYSQIVNDFQKGDIAEGYSVSREKKESFPLTVTSAQKNPTAFYLCASSTDRDTEAFFGQGTRLTVV.

V gene TRBV28 combines with J gene TRBJ1-4; TRBD1 agrees at 10 bases. The V gene end was trimmed by 8 bases and the J gene end by 8 bases; junction bases not matched to a gene: 5. Germline CDR1 and CDR2: MDHEN and SYDVKM. The CDR3 spans 13 residues. The CDR3: CASGQGGREKLFF. CDR3 nucleotide sequence: TGTGCCAGCGGACAGGGGGGACGAGAAAAACTGTTTTTT.

The CDR3 DNA reads TGTGCCAGCAGTGATCGGAGTAAAGAGACCCAGTACTTC. It encodes CASSDRSKETQYF. The V gene is TRBV2, the J gene TRBJ2-5, with unresolved D. The germline V gene has CDR1 SNHLY and CDR2 FYNNEI. V was shortened by 3 bases and J by 3 bases, with 8 bases between the two germline ends. The CDR3 totals 13 residues.

This rearrangement joins TRBV7-2 to TRBJ1-2; 8 bases agree with TRBD1. Germline V gene data show CDR1 as SGHTA and CDR2 as FQGNSA. The V segment lost 2 bases and the J segment 4 bases; nucleotides outside the gene matches: 6. This CDR3 region has 15 residues. The CDR3 sequence is CASSLSRGRIYGYTF. The CDR3, as DNA: TGTGCCAGCAGCTTAAGCAGGGGGCGGATCTATGGCTACACCTTC.

This clonotype was detected only a few times. As DNA, the CDR3 is TGTGCCAGCAGTGAAGGGCGTCAGTGGGGCGGTTCACCCCTCCACTTT. It specifies CASSEGRQWGGSPLHF. This chain joins TRBV25-1 and TRBJ1-6; D might be TRBD1 (5 bases). This CDR3 region has 16 residues. V lost 2 bases and J lost 9, with 17 bases in between. The V gene's germline CDR1 is MGHDK and CDR2 SYGVNS.

This clonotype was counted only a few times. The chain combines TRBV20-1 with TRBJ1-6; the D gene is possibly TRBD1 (6 bases). CDR1 is DFQATT and CDR2 is SNEGSKA in the germline V gene (reference sequence). This CDR3 has 16 amino acids. V lost 6 bases and J lost 0, with 15 bases in between. Written as DNA, the CDR3 is TGCAGTGCGGACCGACAGGCGAGCTCCTATAATTCACCCCTCCACTTT. Its translation: CSADRQASSYNSPLHF.

The table lists this clonotype with a few counts. The rearrangement uses TRBV20-1 and TRBJ1-6; D gene ambiguous. Germline-derived CDR1 and CDR2 are DFQATT and SNEGSKA (reference sequence). V shed 1 base and J shed 8 bases, with 15 bases lying between them. The CDR3 consists of 15 residues. The CDR3 bases are TGCAGTGCTAGAGGAGTAGGGCGGAACTATTCACCCCTCCACTTT. Translating gives CSARGVGRNYSPLHF.

The chain has TRBV20-1 and TRBJ1-5; the match to TRBD1 covers 10 bases. The CDR3 sequence is 14 residues long. V gave up 3 bases and J gave up 11 bases; unmatched junction bases: 10. Germline CDR1 and CDR2: DFQATT and SNEGSKA (reference sequence). CDR3 in DNA: TGCAGTGCTAGTCGGGACAGGGGATATTGGACCCAGCATTTT. Translating gives CSASRDRGYWTQHF.

The chain uses TRBV28 and TRBJ2-2; possibly TRBD2 for D (5 bases). The CDR3 consists of 12 residues. V lost 7 bases and J lost 5, with 8 bases in between. Germline CDR1 is MDHEN and CDR2 is SYDVKM. The CDR3 protein is CASMRVTGELFF. CDR3 in DNA: TGTGCCAGCATGAGGGTGACCGGGGAGCTGTTTTTT.

Only a few counts were recorded for this clonotype. The chain uses TRBV7-9 and TRBJ1-5, with a possible D match to TRBD1 (5 bases). CDR1 and CDR2 (germline): SEHNR, FQNEAQ (reference sequence). The CDR3 loop spans 13 amino acids. V shed 3 bases and J shed 7 bases, with 10 bases lying between them. The CDR3 sequence is CASSFSGGQPQHF. The CDR3 DNA follows: TGTGCCAGCAGCTTTTCGGGGGGGCAGCCCCAGCATTTT. Complete variable domain (other parts from reference TRBV7-9 and TRBJ1-5): DTGVSQNPRHKITKRGQNVTFRCDPISEHNRLYWYRQTLGQGPEFLTYFQNEAQLEKSRLLSDRFSAERPKGSFSTLEIQRTEQGDSAMYLCASSFSGGQPQHFGDGTRLSIL.

This clonotype was seen a few times. V and J are TRBV19 and TRBJ1-1; unclear D gene. In germline, CDR1 is LNHDA, CDR2 SQIVND (reference sequence). The CDR3 runs to 11 residues. Trimming removed 7 bases at V and 3 bases at J, with 6 bases between. CDR3 sequence: CASKAYTEAFF. As DNA, the CDR3 is TGTGCCAGTAAGGCGTACACTGAAGCTTTCTTT. The variable domain in full, completed from reference TRBV19 and TRBJ1-1, reads DGGITQSPKYLFRKEGQNVTLSCEQNLNHDAMYWYRQDPGQGLRLIYYSQIVNDFQKGDIAEGYSVSREKKESFPLTVTSAQKNPTAFYLCASKAYTEAFFGQGTRLTVV.

The J gene is TRBJ1-2, the V gene TRBV20-1; D gene unclear. Trimming removed 6 bases at V and 3 bases at J, with 17 bases between. The CDR3 length is 14 residues. In germline, CDR1 is DFQATT, CDR2 SNEGSKA (reference sequence). The CDR3 is CSAPNWQTYYGYTF. CDR3 nucleotide sequence: TGCAGTGCCCCTAACTGGCAGACATACTATGGCTACACCTTC.

The V and J genes are TRBV7-2 and TRBJ2-7; D might be TRBD1 or TRBD2, each matching 5 bases. The V gene's germline CDR1 is SGHTA and CDR2 FQGNSA. With 2 bases removed from V and 2 bases from J, the gap between germline ends came to 10 bases. The CDR3 is 14 amino acids. The CDR3 DNA follows: TGTGCCAGCAGCTTAACTAAGGGACCCTACGAGCAGTACTTC. Amino acids: CASSLTKGPYEQYF.

This sequence joins TRBV6-5 and TRBJ2-3; the D call may be TRBD1 or TRBD2 (6 bases each). CDR1 is MNHEY, CDR2 SVGAGI, per germline. Trimming took off 8 bases at V and 2 bases at J, with 14 bases between the two ends. This CDR3 has 14 amino acids. The CDR3 loop reads CASCWRGHTDTQYF. In nucleotides, the CDR3 is TGTGCCAGCTGTTGGCGGGGACACACAGATACGCAGTATTTT.

CDR3 in amino acids: CSGQEAGFGNTIYF. The CDR3 nucleotides read TGCAGTGGCCAAGAGGCCGGGTTTGGAAACACCATATATTTT. V usage is TRBV20-1 and J usage is TRBJ1-3, with D unresolved. Trimming stripped 7 bases from V and 3 bases from J, with 16 bases between. This CDR3 has 14 amino acids. Germline V gene lookup returns CDR1 DFQATT and CDR2 SNEGSKA (reference sequence).

The genes are TRBV6-5 and TRBJ1-1; 7 bases align to TRBD1. The V segment lost 2 bases and the J segment 5 bases; nucleotides outside the gene matches: 11. This CDR3 is built from 16 residues. Germline lookup yields CDR1 MNHEY and CDR2 SVGAGI. The CDR3 bases are TGTGCCAGCAGTTACGGACAGGAAATAGTTGGGACTGAAGCTTTCTTT. Translation: CASSYGQEIVGTEAFF.

This clonotype was picked up a small number of times. The chain carries TRBV4-2 and TRBJ1-2; TRBD1 matches 9 bases. The CDR3 contains 16 residues. Trimming removed 4 bases from V and 1 base from J; junction bases left unmatched: 7. Germline assignment: CDR1 LGHNA and CDR2 YNFKEQ. The CDR3 protein is CASSPQGTGNNYGYTF. CDR3 DNA sequence: TGTGCCAGCAGCCCGCAGGGGACAGGGAATAACTATGGCTACACCTTC.

This rearrangement joins TRBV28 to TRBJ1-5; 8 nucleotides agree with TRBD1. Losses at the gene ends were 4 bases for V and 4 bases for J; bases not matched to a gene: 6. This CDR3 spans 15 amino acids. The V gene's germline CDR1 is MDHEN and CDR2 SYDVKM. The CDR3 nucleotides are TGTGCCAGCAGTTACCCGGACAGGGAAAATCAGCCCCAGCATTTT. Translation gives CASSYPDRENQPQHF.

CDR3 nucleotide sequence: TGTGCCAGCAGACTGTCCCCTAGCGCCTACTACGAGCAGTACTTC. It is translated as CASRLSPSAYYEQYF. The chain uses TRBV27 and TRBJ2-7; tentatively, D is TRBD2 (6 bases). The CDR3 consists of 15 residues. V was trimmed by 6 bases and J by 3 bases, leaving 18 bases between them. Germline CDR1 MNHEY, CDR2 SMNVEV (reference sequence).

This clonotype is categorized as medium-sized. The chain links TRBV7-3 to TRBJ1-5, with a possible D match to TRBD1 (5 bases). Trimming left V 5 bases short and J 3 bases short, with 8 bases between. The CDR3 contains 13 residues. Germline loops: CDR1 SGHTA, CDR2 FQGTGA. CDR3 region: CASSRGPNQPQHF. DNA of the CDR3: TGTGCCAGCAGCCGGGGCCCCAATCAGCCCCAGCATTTT.

A word on this clonotype: One end of the junction varies from germline; a read error may be responsible. V usage is TRBV20-1 and J usage is TRBJ2-7; D is perhaps TRBD2 (6 bases). This CDR3 contains 14 residues. CDR1 is DFQATT, CDR2 SNEGSKA, per germline (reference sequence). The CDR3 sequence is CSAPTGTSYHERYF. For the CDR3, the DNA is TGCAGTGCGCCTACCGGGACTTCGTACCACGAGCGGTACTTC.

The chain recombines TRBV28 with TRBJ1-6, with a weak D call TRBD1 (5 bases). V was trimmed by 3 bases and J by 0 bases, leaving 9 bases between them. Germline V gives CDR1 MDHEN, CDR2 SYDVKM. The length of the CDR3 is 16 residues. The DNA of the CDR3 is TGTGCCAGCAGTTTCGCCGGACACTCCTATAATTCACCCCTCCACTTT. This sequence encodes CASSFAGHSYNSPLHF.

The chain recombines TRBV18 with TRBJ1-1; TRBD1 might be the D (6 bases). Trimming took off 6 bases at V and 2 bases at J, with 10 bases between the two ends. This CDR3 contains 13 residues. In germline, CDR1 is KGHSH, CDR2 LQKENI. The chain's CDR3 is CASSPTGNTEAFF. Here the CDR3 DNA reads TGTGCCAGCTCGCCGACAGGTAACACTGAAGCTTTCTTT. Combining the CDR3 with reference TRBV18 and TRBJ1-1 gives the whole variable domain NAGVMQNPRHLVRRRGQEARLRCSPMKGHSHVYWYRQLPEEGLKFMVYLQKENIIDESGMPKERFSAEFPKEGPSILRIQQVVRGDSAAYFCASSPTGNTEAFFGQGTRLTVV.

The sample holds a few counts of this clonotype. This chain connects TRBV6-2 or TRBV6-3 to TRBJ2-5; a possible D gene is TRBD1 (5 bases). CDR1 is MNHEY, CDR2 SVGEGT, per germline. The V and J ends lost 5 bases and 1 base respectively, with 14 bases between them. This CDR3 region has 15 residues. CDR3 DNA: TGTGCCAGCAGTACCCGCAGGGTCGGCCAAGAGACCCAGTACTTC. It specifies CASSTRRVGQETQYF.

This clonotype was seen more than once but under ten times. V is TRBV11-3 and J is TRBJ1-2; tentative D call: TRBD1 (5 bases). The germline V gene has CDR1 SGHNT and CDR2 YENEEA. The CDR3 totals 13 residues. Trimming shortened V by 5 bases and J by 4 bases, and 11 bases separated the two germline ends. In DNA, the CDR3 is TGTGCCAGCAGCCCGGACAACAGCTATGGCTACACCTTC. Amino acid sequence: CASSPDNSYGYTF. Complete variable domain (other parts from reference TRBV11-3 and TRBJ1-2): EAGVVQSPRYKIIEKKQPVAFWCNPISGHNTLYWYLQNLGQGPELLIRYENEEAVDDSQLPKDRFSAERLKGVDSTLKIQPAELGDSAVYLCASSPDNSYGYTFGSGTRLTVV.

This clonotype appeared a few times. This rearrangement joins TRBV6-1 to TRBJ2-7; 12 positions match TRBD1. CDR3 length: 18 residues. Losses at the gene ends were 3 bases for V and 4 bases for J; bases not matched to a gene: 13. From germline, CDR1 is MNHNS and CDR2 SASEGT. CDR3 sequence: CASSEGTGGRILPYEQYF. For the CDR3, the DNA is TGTGCCAGCAGTGAGGGGACAGGGGGCCGGATCCTCCCTTACGAGCAGTACTTC.

In its sample, this clonotype was seen a few times. The V call is TRBV19, the J call TRBJ1-1; D remains ambiguous. Trimming stripped 3 bases from V and 0 bases from J, with 8 bases between. Germline CDR1 LNHDA, CDR2 SQIVND (reference sequence). The CDR3 has 14 amino acids. This chain's CDR3 is CASSIPDMNTEAFF. In nucleotides, the CDR3 is TGTGCCAGTAGTATTCCAGATATGAACACTGAAGCTTTCTTT.

The rearrangement joins TRBV6-1 to TRBJ1-1, with TRBD1 as a possible D gene (6 bases). The ends were cut back, 4 bases at V and 4 bases at J, with 13 bases in the middle. Germline values: CDR1 MNHNS, CDR2 SASEGT. The CDR3 consists of 14 residues. Written as DNA, the CDR3 is TGTGCCAGCAGTGGCAACAGGGTTCGCACTGAAGCTTTCTTT. Translation gives CASSGNRVRTEAFF.